These 25 T cell receptor beta chains were all obtained from the same sample, sequenced in a study of blood T cell repertoires in COVID-19. TCRdb's table, derived via immunoSEQ multiplex PCR, lists solely in-frame clones and lacks some. The data contain around 330,000 clones, over 75% of them seen just once; the ten biggest clones take up roughly 4%. Sequenced sample: peripheral blood. These receptors originate from a woman in her fifties or sixties with active or convalescent COVID-19.

The gene calls are TRBV6-2 or TRBV6-3 and TRBJ2-7; D is unclear. V was shortened by 6 bases and J by 0 bases, with 12 bases between the two germline ends. CDR1 is MNHEY, CDR2 SVGEGT, per germline. CDR3 size: 14 residues. This CDR3 reads CASSQPANSYEQYF. Written as DNA, the CDR3 is TGTGCCAGCAGCCAACCAGCGAACTCCTACGAGCAGTACTTC.

This clone was recorded once. V is TRBV7-9 and J is TRBJ2-7; TRBD2 agrees at 9 bases. J lost 0 bases, V lost 0 bases, and 0 bases had no gene match. The CDR3 loop spans 15 amino acids. Germline loops: CDR1 SEHNR, CDR2 FQNEAQ (reference sequence). In nucleotides, the CDR3 is TGTGCCAGCAGCTTAGCTAGCGGGAGCTCCTACGAGCAGTACTTC. Amino acid sequence: CASSLASGSSYEQYF.

The chain is built from TRBV5-1 and TRBJ1-1; 9 bases are a match to TRBD1. The germline V gene has CDR1 SGHRS and CDR2 YFSETQ. The CDR3 is 16 residues long. The V segment lost 1 base and the J segment 4 bases; nucleotides outside the gene matches: 8. The CDR3 bases are TGCGCCAGCAGCTTGAACGCACAGGGGGCAGGCACTGAAGCTTTCTTT. Encoded protein: CASSLNAQGAGTEAFF.

This clone was seen once. The rearrangement links TRBV28 to TRBJ2-7, with 9 bases aligning to TRBD1. The CDR3 has 15 amino acids. The ends lost 5 bases at V and 1 base at J; junction bases unmatched: 6. Germline-derived CDR1 and CDR2 are MDHEN and SYDVKM. CDR3 DNA: TGTGCCAGCAGTACCGGGACAGGGAAGTCCTACGAGCAGTACTTC. It encodes CASSTGTGKSYEQYF.

V is TRBV19 and J is TRBJ1-3; TRBD1 aligns across 8 bases. The CDR3 is made up of 16 amino acids. CDR1 and CDR2 from the germline V gene are LNHDA and SQIVND (reference sequence). After removal of 3 bases from V and 1 base from J, the junction contained 5 bases not matched to a gene. The CDR3 DNA is TGTGCCAGTAGTATCGGAGGACAGGGATCTGGAAACACCATATATTTT. Protein sequence: CASSIGGQGSGNTIYF.

This chain links TRBV11-1 with TRBJ1-4; 11 bases fit TRBD1. CDR3 length equals 15 residues. The J segment lost 2 bases and the V segment lost 5 bases, leaving 1 base of the junction unmatched. Germline-derived CDR1 and CDR2 are SGHAT and FQDESV (reference sequence). CDR3 bases: TGTGCCAGCAGCCGGGACAGGGGGACTAATGAAAAACTGTTTTTT. It codes for CASSRDRGTNEKLFF.

J is TRBJ2-7 and V is TRBV6-2 or TRBV6-3; maybe TRBD1 (6 bases). Trimming left V 4 bases short and J 0 bases short, with 25 bases between. In germline, CDR1 is MNHEY, CDR2 SVGEGT. The CDR3 is 19 residues long. DNA for the CDR3: TGTGCCAGCAGTTCCCTCCAATCGACAACAGGGCCCCTCTCCTACGAGCAGTACTTC. Its translation: CASSSLQSTTGPLSYEQYF.

V and J are TRBV20-1 and TRBJ2-7, with 10 bases lining up with TRBD2. Looked up from germline, CDR1 is DFQATT and CDR2 is SNEGSKA (reference sequence). J was trimmed by 0 bases and V by 3 bases; bases with no gene match: 17. The CDR3 runs 19 residues. The CDR3 loop is CSASQLAGLGPLGSYEQYF. For the CDR3, the DNA is TGCAGTGCTAGTCAACTAGCGGGACTCGGACCATTGGGCTCCTACGAGCAGTACTTC.

This clone has just a few counts. This chain links TRBV6-5 with TRBJ1-1; TRBD1 aligns across 9 bases. Germline trimming cut 5 bases from V and 5 bases from J; bases unmatched to any gene: 6. The CDR3 is 14 amino acids. Germline V gene sequence: CDR1 MNHEY, CDR2 SVGAGI. The CDR3 sequence is CASSRTGERTEAFF. In nucleotides, the CDR3 is TGTGCCAGCAGTAGGACAGGGGAGAGAACTGAAGCTTTCTTT.

This sequence joins TRBV27 and TRBJ1-1, with 10 bases identical to TRBD1. The CDR3 runs to 13 residues. V gave up 4 bases and J gave up 4 bases; unmatched junction bases: 0. CDR1 is MNHEY and CDR2 is SMNVEV in the germline V gene (reference sequence). CDR3 in DNA: TGTGCCAGCAGTTGGGACAGGGGCACTGAAGCTTTCTTT. Its protein is CASSWDRGTEAFF.

This chain links TRBV6-5 with TRBJ2-1, with TRBD2 identical over 11 bases. With V trimmed by 3 bases and J by 4 bases, 5 bases remained unmatched. The CDR3 length is 16 residues. CDR1 and CDR2 from the germline V gene are MNHEY and SVGAGI. The CDR3 protein is CASSYYGTSGYNEQFF. The DNA of the CDR3 is TGTGCCAGCAGTTATTATGGGACTAGCGGTTACAATGAGCAGTTCTTC.

The chain has TRBV7-9 and TRBJ2-1; D gene ambiguous. The CDR3 is 15 residues long. V was pared by 1 base and J by 10 bases, with 17 bases between. The V gene's germline CDR1 is SEHNR and CDR2 FQNEAQ (reference sequence). CDR3 bases: TGTGCCAGCAGCTTAGAACCCGTTATGTTTGGCGAGCAGTTCTTC. Residues: CASSLEPVMFGEQFF.

V is TRBV6-6 and J is TRBJ1-5; possibly TRBD1 for D (6 bases). There are 16 residues in the CDR3. Trimming stripped 6 bases from V and 7 bases from J, with 22 bases between. The germline CDR1 and CDR2 sequences are MNHNY and SVGAGI (reference sequence). The CDR3: CASRSSQGFSEQPQHF. The DNA of the CDR3 is TGTGCCAGCAGGTCTAGCCAGGGGTTCTCAGAACAGCCCCAGCATTTT.

The V call is TRBV27, the J call TRBJ1-2, with D hard to call. Germline CDR1 and CDR2: MNHEY and SMNVEV (reference sequence). This CDR3 has 13 residues. Trimming left V 2 bases short and J 8 bases short, with 12 bases between. The CDR3 region has the DNA TGTGCCAGCAGTTTAGCCGGGAACCTCGGCTACACCTTC. Its protein product is CASSLAGNLGYTF.

This clone was found once. The chain has TRBV6-4 and TRBJ2-1; 8 bases agree with TRBD1. CDR3 length equals 15 residues. Unmatched junction bases numbered 6, after V lost 6 bases and J lost 2 bases. Germline CDR1 is MRHNA and CDR2 is SNTAGT. Written as DNA, the CDR3 is TGTGCCAGCAGCCCCCAGGGGGCTGCCTACAATGAGCAGTTCTTC. Translation gives CASSPQGAAYNEQFF.

The chain carries TRBV18 and TRBJ2-1; 7 bases are shared with TRBD1. V lost 3 bases, J lost 7 bases, and 3 bases stayed unmatched. The CDR3 length is 13 residues. Germline V gene data show CDR1 as KGHSH and CDR2 as LQKENI. CDR3: CASSPGQSNEQFF. The CDR3 nucleotides are TGTGCCAGCTCACCGGGACAGAGTAATGAGCAGTTCTTC.

The chain employs TRBV4-1 and TRBJ2-1; 13 bases are a match to TRBD2. The CDR3 runs 15 residues. Per the germline V gene, CDR1 is MGHRA and CDR2 is YSYEKL. V shed 4 bases, J shed 7 bases, and the junction held 4 bases outside the gene matches. The CDR3 bases are TGCGCCAGCAGCCCAAGGACTAGCGGGGGAAATGAGCAGTTCTTC. Its protein product is CASSPRTSGGNEQFF.

The table lists this clone with a count of one. The chain employs TRBV10-3 and TRBJ1-6; maybe TRBD1 (5 bases). Germline CDR1 and CDR2: ENHRY and SYGVKD. There are 16 residues in the CDR3. V lost 0 bases and J 5 bases, leaving 11 bases between the germline ends. The CDR3 DNA sequence: TGTGCCATCAGTGAGTCGTCTGGGGCGGATAATTCACCCCTCCACTTT. Translating it yields CAISESSGADNSPLHF.

This sequence joins TRBV5-1 and TRBJ1-1; 8 bases align to TRBD1. Per germline, CDR1 SGHRS and CDR2 YFSETQ. CDR3 size: 14 residues. The V segment lost 4 bases and the J segment 1 base; nucleotides outside the gene matches: 3. Here the CDR3 DNA reads TGCGCCAGCAGCGTGGGACAGGCGAACACTGAAGCTTTCTTT. It encodes CASSVGQANTEAFF.

V usage is TRBV28 and J usage is TRBJ2-7, with D maybe TRBD2 (5 bases). Trimming took 6 bases from V and 0 from J, leaving 15 bases between them. Germline loops: CDR1 MDHEN, CDR2 SYDVKM. This CDR3 is 15 amino acids long. The CDR3 is CASSKTRGFSYEQYF. As DNA, the CDR3 is TGTGCCAGCAGCAAAACTAGAGGGTTCTCCTACGAGCAGTACTTC.

The chain uses TRBV11-2 and TRBJ2-7, with TRBD2 as a possible D gene (6 bases). Per germline, CDR1 SGHAT and CDR2 FQNNGV. V lost 5 bases to trimming and J lost 5 bases, with 16 bases between them. This CDR3 region has 14 residues. In DNA form, the CDR3 reads TGTGCCAGCAGCCCAGCCGGCGGGGCCCACGAGCAGTACTTC. Residues: CASSPAGGAHEQYF. The full variable domain, its missing parts supplied by reference TRBV11-2 and TRBJ2-7, is EAGVAQSPRYKIIEKRQSVAFWCNPISGHATLYWYQQILGQGPKLLIQFQNNGVVDDSQLPKDRFSAERLKGVDSTLKIQPAKLEDSAVYLCASSPAGGAHEQYFGPGTRLTVT.

The CDR3 spells CASSLVGGTTGQETQYF. CDR3 nucleotides: TGTGCCAGCAGCTTAGTAGGAGGAACCACGGGGCAAGAGACCCAGTACTTC. This chain uses TRBV7-2 with TRBJ2-5; D is possibly TRBD2 (5 bases). V shed 1 base and J shed 2 bases, with 17 bases lying between them. This CDR3 contains 17 residues. Germline V gives CDR1 SGHTA, CDR2 FQGNSA.

The chain carries TRBV12-3 or TRBV12-4 and TRBJ2-2, with D perhaps matching TRBD2 (5 bases). V lost 8 bases, J lost 1 base, and 8 bases lay in between. This CDR3 has 13 amino acids. In nucleotides, the CDR3 is TGTGCCAGCGGGGAGTGGAACACCGGGGAGCTGTTTTTT. It translates to CASGEWNTGELFF.

The chain combines TRBV7-9 with TRBJ2-5; TRBD2 aligns across 12 bases. The germline V gene encodes CDR1 SEHNR and CDR2 FQNEAQ (reference sequence). This CDR3 region has 17 residues. V gave up 4 bases and J gave up 1 base; unmatched junction bases: 7. CDR3 amino acids: CASSSLAGGLIQETQYF. The CDR3 DNA sequence: TGTGCCAGCAGCTCTCTAGCGGGGGGGCTGATCCAAGAGACCCAGTACTTC.

V and J are TRBV18 and TRBJ1-2; 7 bases are shared with TRBD1. Germline CDR1 KGHSH, CDR2 LQKENI. Unmatched junction bases numbered 5, after V lost 3 bases and J lost 1 base. The CDR3 sequence is 15 residues long. The CDR3 region has the DNA TGTGCCAGCTCACCCGGGACAGAAGTTAACTATGGCTACACCTTC. Protein product: CASSPGTEVNYGYTF.